These 21 T cell receptor beta chains were all obtained from the same sample, sequenced in a study of tissue T cells after allogeneic stem cell transplantation. TCRdb keeps only in-frame clones here, not all; method: immunoSEQ multiplex PCR. Of about 21,000 clones in the sample, over 55% were seen once. The sequenced material came from spleen. The receptors were gathered from a female BALB/c mouse in good health. For this mouse line, the MHC haplotype is H2-d.

To note about this clone: Any gene name here is a mouse gene name. The sequence runs out 1 residue before the end of the CDR3; the remainder is reconstructed from the germline J gene. The chain is built from TRBV13-1 and TRBJ2-1; 9 positions match TRBD2. J lost 1 base, V lost 0 bases, and 8 bases had no gene match. This CDR3 is 18 amino acids long. Germline V gene lookup returns CDR1 NSHNY and CDR2 SYGAGN. The DNA read from the CDR3 is TGTGCCAGCAGTGATGCGGCCGCCGGGACTGGGAACTATGCTGAGCAGTTC. This gives the protein CASSDAAAGTGNYAEQF. The whole CDR3 sequence reads CASSDAAAGTGNYAEQFF.

This clone showed up just a few times. Genes here carry mouse names. With the read ending 1 residue before the CDR3 end, the germline J gene is used to fill in that end. The chain uses TRBV13-1 and TRBJ2-7; D may correspond to TRBD1 or TRBD2 (5 bases each). In germline, CDR1 is NSHNY, CDR2 SYGAGN. V was cut by 0 bases and J by 0 bases, with 13 bases left in between. The CDR3 is made up of 16 amino acids. This chain's CDR3 is CASSDGRRGSSYEQYF. The DNA read from the CDR3 is TGTGCCAGCAGTGATGGAAGGAGGGGCAGCTCCTATGAACAGTAC.

This clone was found once. The listed genes are named as in mouse. The missing CDR3 end, 1 residue past where the read stops, is filled in from the germline J gene. This chain links TRBV29 with TRBJ1-3; 8 bases are shared with TRBD1. Germline CDR1 is MSHET and CDR2 is SYDVDS. This CDR3 is built from 14 residues. Trimming removed 5 bases from V and 2 bases from J; junction bases left unmatched: 2. The DNA read from the CDR3 is TGTGCTAGCAGTCGGACAGGGACTGGAAATACGCTCTAT. It yields the protein CASSRTGTGNTLY. The full CDR3 protein is CASSRTGTGNTLYF. Using reference TRBV29 and TRBJ1-3 for the parts outside the CDR3, the full variable domain is DMKVTQMPRYLIKRMGENVLLECGQDMSHETMYWYRQDPGLGLQLIYISYDVDSNSEGDIPKGYRVSRKKREHFSLILDSAKTNQTSVYFCASSRTGTGNTLYFGEGSRLIVV.

Regarding this clone: Germline and genes: mouse. The read falls 1 residue short of the CDR3 end, and the missing part is taken from the germline J gene. The chain recombines TRBV5 with TRBJ2-1; D perhaps matches TRBD1 (6 bases). The germline V gene encodes CDR1 LGHNA and CDR2 YNLKQL (reference sequence). Trimming removed 0 bases at V and 3 bases at J, with 6 bases between. The CDR3 spans 14 residues. CDR3 in amino acids: CASSQETGYAEQFF. Partial CDR3 DNA: TGTGCCAGCAGCCAAGAGACAGGCTATGCTGAGCAGTTC.

As to this clone: Genes and germline come from the mouse. From the germline J gene comes the end of the CDR3, since the read stops 1 residue before it. The chain recombines TRBV16 with TRBJ2-5; 7 nucleotides agree with TRBD2. Trimming at V came to 0 bases and at J to 3 bases, leaving 6 bases not matched to a gene. Germline CDR1 reads SGHSA; CDR2 reads FRNQAP. This CDR3 comprises 16 residues. CDR3 protein: CASSLDWGVGQDTQYF. CDR3 bases read: TGTGCAAGCAGCTTAGATTGGGGGGTGGGGCAAGACACCCAGTAC. The full variable domain, completed using reference TRBV16 and TRBJ2-5, is NAGVIQTPRHKVTGKGQEATLWCEPISGHSAVFWYRQTIVQGLEFLTYFRNQAPIDDSGMPKERFSAQMPNQSHSTLKIQSTQPQDSAVYLCASSLDWGVGQDTQYFGPGTRLLVL.

There are a few counts of this clone. The germline and genes are mouse ones. The read falls 1 residue short of the CDR3 end, and the missing part is taken from the germline J gene. The chain has TRBV4 and TRBJ2-7, with D perhaps TRBD2 (6 bases). CDR3 length equals 12 residues. Germline CDR1 is LGHDT and CDR2 is YNNKQL (reference sequence). The V end lost 4 bases, the J end lost 4 bases, and 8 bases lay between the germline ends. CDR3 bases read: TGTGCCAGCAGCTGGGGGGTGTATGAACAGTAC. This sequence encodes CASSWGVYEQY. The entire CDR3 reads CASSWGVYEQYF.

In regard to this clone: Any gene name here is a mouse gene name. The sequenced fragment ends 1 residue before the CDR3 boundary, so the rest is inferred from the germline J gene. The rearrangement uses TRBV4 and TRBJ2-3, with TRBD2 matching over 9 bases. V dropped 5 bases and J dropped 0; count of bases not matched to a gene: 3. This CDR3 spans 15 amino acids. Germline assignment: CDR1 LGHDT and CDR2 YNNKQL (reference sequence). The CDR3 loop is CASSPTGGSAETLYF. The CDR3 bases that were read are TGTGCCAGCAGCCCCACTGGGGGGAGTGCAGAAACGCTGTAT.

Notes on this clone: Gene labels here are mouse ones. The read comes to an end 1 residue before the CDR3 does, leaving the germline J gene to fill in the end. Different DNA sequences within this sample yield the same CDR3. The rearrangement links TRBV3 to TRBJ2-7; 12 bases align to TRBD2. Trimming cost V 5 bases and J 0 bases; bases outside gene matches: 11. Germline V gene data show CDR1 as SNHLY and CDR2 as FYNGKV (reference sequence). CDR3 size: 18 residues. The sequenced part of the CDR3 DNA is TGTGCCAGCAGCCCACTTGACTGGGGGGGCGATGGCTCCTATGAACAGTAC. This gives the protein CASSPLDWGGDGSYEQY. The CDR3 reads in full as CASSPLDWGGDGSYEQYF.

To note about this clone: Gene labels here are mouse ones. Read coverage stops 1 residue before the CDR3 terminus; the germline J gene supplies the remainder. This chain links TRBV20 with TRBJ1-3, with D hard to call. V was cut by 4 bases and J by 0 bases, with 7 bases left in between. CDR1 and CDR2 from the germline V gene are GFQATS and STVNSAI. This CDR3 contains 13 residues. The CDR3 region is CGAKDLSGNTLYF. Partial CDR3 DNA: TGTGGTGCTAAGGACCTTTCTGGAAATACGCTCTAT.

Note on this clone: Gene names are mouse gene names. The CDR3 end lies 1 residue beyond the end of the read and is filled in from the germline J gene. This chain connects TRBV15 to TRBJ2-5; 9 positions agree with TRBD1. V dropped 6 bases and J dropped 8; count of bases not matched to a gene: 9. Germline CDR1 SGHND, CDR2 FRSKSL. This CDR3 has 14 residues. This CDR3 is CASRPGQGKGTQYF. CDR3 bases read: TGTGCCAGCAGACCTGGACAGGGGAAAGGCACCCAGTAC.

Notes on this clone: Mouse gene names apply. Read data end 1 residue before the CDR3 end; the end is taken from the germline J gene. The chain employs TRBV19 and TRBJ2-4; perhaps TRBD1 as D (6 bases). CDR1 and CDR2 (germline): FNHDT, SITEND (reference sequence). Trimming shortened V by 4 bases and J by 3 bases, and 12 bases separated the two germline ends. The CDR3 totals 14 residues. The CDR3 bases that were read are TGTGCCAGCAGTCCTCAGGGGACCCAAAACACCTTGTAC. Translated, it gives CASSPQGTQNTLY. The whole CDR3 reads CASSPQGTQNTLYF.

This clone appeared a single time. Gene names and germline match the mouse. CDR3 in amino acids: CASSIHSGAPLF. The covered CDR3 bases are TGTGCCAGCAGTATCCACAGTGGGGCTCCGCTT. The V call is TRBV19, the J call TRBJ1-5; D is ambiguous. The read finishes 1 residue shy of the CDR3 end, and the germline J gene is used to complete it. The CDR3 loop spans 12 amino acids. V shed 2 bases and J shed 9 bases, with 9 bases lying between them. In germline, CDR1 is FNHDT, CDR2 SITEND (reference sequence).

This clone was seen a handful of times. The germline and genes are mouse ones. The read finishes 1 residue shy of the CDR3 end, and the germline J gene is used to complete it. The chain links TRBV31 to TRBJ2-7; D may be TRBD2 (5 bases). Trimming shortened V by 5 bases and J by 3 bases, and 11 bases separated the two germline ends. This CDR3 spans 12 amino acids. The germline V gene has CDR1 GKSSPN and CDR2 SITVG. The part of the CDR3 DNA that was read is TGTGCCTGGGAAACTGGTCACTATGAACAGTAC. As protein: CAWETGHYEQY. The whole CDR3 reads CAWETGHYEQYF.

As concerns this clone: Mouse names are used for the genes. The read falls 1 residue short of the CDR3 end, and the missing part is taken from the germline J gene. V is TRBV13-2 and J is TRBJ2-1; 10 bases match TRBD2. The trim removed 1 base at V and 3 bases at J, leaving 1 base unmatched. CDR3 length equals 15 residues. Germline loops: CDR1 NNHNN, CDR2 SYGAGS (reference sequence). Partial CDR3 DNA: TGTGCCAGCGGTGATTGGGACTGGGGCTATGCTGAGCAGTTC. The encoded protein is CASGDWDWGYAEQF. The whole CDR3 sequence is CASGDWDWGYAEQFF.

To note about this clone: Gene and germline names: mouse. The read is 1 residue too short to cover the CDR3 end, so that end is filled in from the germline J gene. J is TRBJ1-3 and V is TRBV12-2; TRBD1 is a possible D gene (5 bases). V gave up 7 bases and J gave up 3 bases, with 9 bases separating them. The germline CDR1 and CDR2 sequences are SGHLS and HYDKME. This CDR3 region has 12 residues. CDR3 bases read: TGTGCCAGGGGGGGGATTGGAAATACGCTCTAT. Translated, it gives CARGGIGNTLY. The complete CDR3 sequence is CARGGIGNTLYF.

Comment on this clone: Gene names denote mouse genes. The read stops 1 residue short of the end of the CDR3; the missing end is completed from the germline J gene. This chain joins TRBV13-3 and TRBJ2-2, with D unresolved. Germline CDR1 is NNHDY and CDR2 is SYVADS. The germline V and J ends were trimmed by 0 bases and 4 bases, with 10 bases remaining between them. CDR3 length: 15 residues. Partial CDR3 DNA: TGTGCCAGCAGTGATGCACCGGGAAGCACCGGGCAGCTCTAC. This encodes CASSDAPGSTGQLY. From start to end, the CDR3 is CASSDAPGSTGQLYF.

This clone was seen only once. Here the gene names and germline are mouse. The CDR3 end is not reached by the read, which stops 1 residue before it; the germline J gene fills it in. This chain links TRBV13-2 with TRBJ2-1; D is perhaps TRBD1 (6 bases). This CDR3 has 13 amino acids. Germline assignment: CDR1 NNHNN and CDR2 SYGAGS (reference sequence). V lost 6 bases, J lost 1 base, and 8 bases lay in between. The covered CDR3 bases are TGTGCCAGCGCCGGGACAAACTATGCTGAGCAGTTC. Translated: CASAGTNYAEQF. The CDR3 in full is CASAGTNYAEQFF.

Concerning this clone itself: Germline and genes here are mouse. The read ends 1 residue shy of where the CDR3 ends; the end is completed using the germline J gene. The J gene is TRBJ2-1, the V gene TRBV13-2, with 8 bases aligning to TRBD2. V shed 3 bases, J shed 5 bases, and the junction held 7 bases outside the gene matches. The V gene's germline CDR1 is NNHNN and CDR2 SYGAGS (reference sequence). CDR3 length: 15 residues. CDR3 amino acids: CASGGRGGQDAEQFF. CDR3 DNA, as far as it was read: TGTGCCAGCGGTGGGAGGGGGGGGCAAGATGCTGAGCAGTTC.

Comments on this clone: The genes are named according to mouse. The CDR3 goes on 1 residue after the read ends, and that part is filled in from the germline J gene. J is TRBJ2-7 and V is TRBV19; no clear D gene. V lost 2 bases, J lost 4 bases, and 7 bases lay in between. Per germline, CDR1 FNHDT and CDR2 SITEND (reference sequence). The CDR3 has 12 residues. CDR3 amino acids: CASSMGRYEQYF. The sequenced part of the CDR3 DNA is TGTGCCAGCAGTATGGGCAGATATGAACAGTAC.

This clone was seen only once. Genes and germline come from the mouse. The CDR3 is cut off 1 residue early in the read; its end comes from the germline J gene. The rearrangement joins TRBV2 to TRBJ2-4; D is unclear. The ends were cut back, 0 bases at V and 0 bases at J, with 4 bases in the middle. This CDR3 spans 14 amino acids. The germline V gene encodes CDR1 LGHNA and CDR2 YSYQKL. The CDR3 is CASSQDLSQNTLYF. The part of the CDR3 DNA that was read is TGTGCCAGCAGCCAAGATCTTAGTCAAAACACCTTGTAC.

About this clone itself: The germline and genes are mouse ones. Read data end 1 residue before the CDR3 end; the end is taken from the germline J gene. This chain connects TRBV4 to TRBJ1-6, with D uncertain. TRBJ1-6 is annotated as an ORF whose role is uncertain. Between the trimmed V and J ends, which lost 4 bases and 7 bases, there was a span of 5 bases. Germline V gene data show CDR1 as LGHDT and CDR2 as YNNKQL (reference sequence). The CDR3 is made up of 12 amino acids. CDR3 sequence: CASSFKNSPLYF. CDR3 DNA (partial): TGTGCCAGCAGCTTTAAAAATTCGCCCCTCTAC.